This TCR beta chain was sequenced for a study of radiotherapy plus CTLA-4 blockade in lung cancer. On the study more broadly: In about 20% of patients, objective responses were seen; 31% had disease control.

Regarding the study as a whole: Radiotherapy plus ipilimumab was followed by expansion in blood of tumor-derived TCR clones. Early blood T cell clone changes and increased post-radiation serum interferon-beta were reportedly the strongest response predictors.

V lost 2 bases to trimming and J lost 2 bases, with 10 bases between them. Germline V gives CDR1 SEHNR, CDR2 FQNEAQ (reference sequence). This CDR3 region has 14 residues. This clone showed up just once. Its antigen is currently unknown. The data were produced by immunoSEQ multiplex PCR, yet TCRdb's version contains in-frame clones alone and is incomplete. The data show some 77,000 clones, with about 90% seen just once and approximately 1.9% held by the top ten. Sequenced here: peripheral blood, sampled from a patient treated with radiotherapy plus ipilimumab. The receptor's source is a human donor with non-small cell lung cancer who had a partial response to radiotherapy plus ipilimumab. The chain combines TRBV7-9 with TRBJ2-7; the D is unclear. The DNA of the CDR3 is TGTGCCAGCAGCTTATCCACGGTCCCCTACGAGCAGTACTTC. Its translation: CASSLSTVPYEQYF.